This TCR beta chain appears in the sequencing data of a study of blood T cells in healthy people across ages. This clonotype was seen at least ten times. From germline, CDR1 is MGHRA and CDR2 YSYEKL. Trimming at V came to 4 bases and at J to 2 bases, leaving 4 bases not matched to a gene. This CDR3 has 14 residues. With a J-beta primer mix and a sample-barcoded 5' primer, a second PCR ran roughly 6 to 12 cycles. MiXCR, applied by TCRdb to the 5' RACE reads, yields one record per CDR3 protein. The table records hundreds of thousands of distinct CDR3 sequences, 20% to 25% of them present only once. Material for sequencing was blood. The genes are TRBV4-1 and TRBJ2-7; the match to TRBD1 covers 8 bases. The TCR sequence derives from a man between 65 and 85 years old in good health. CDR3 in amino acids: CASSRMGQAYEQYF. The CDR3 region has the DNA TGCGCCAGCAGCCGGATGGGACAGGCCTACGAGCAGTACTTC.